This is a list of T cell receptor beta chains from one sample in a study of cytomegalovirus exposure and HLA in healthy donors. Method: immunoSEQ multiplex PCR; TCRdb's copy keeps in-frame clones and lacks some. The sample includes around 110,000 clones, 8% to 10% seen only once; the top ten take less than 4%. Sequencing used PBMCs. Source of these receptors: a man aged 30 to 39 in good health and CMV-seronegative. CDR3s include the opening cysteine and the closing phenylalanine or tryptophan. The D gene is left open where the match is weak. Expanded clones are given a class, and other clones once, few, many or no size at all.

j_gene	v_gene	d_gene	abundance	CDR3aa	CDR3nt
TRBJ1-1	TRBV11-2	TRBD1	NA	CASSSLGFRGQGRSAEAFF	TGTGCCAGCAGCTCTTTAGGGTTCAGGGGACAGGGGAGGAGCGCTGAAGCTTTCTTT
TRBJ1-1	TRBV5-1	TRBD1	NA	CASSSGTVTITEAFF	TGCGCCAGCAGCTCCGGGACAGTAACAATCACTGAAGCTTTCTTT
TRBJ1-1	TRBV6-1	TRBD1	few	CASSALRDREGSEAFF	TGTGCCAGCAGTGCCCTCCGGGACAGGGAAGGTTCTGAAGCTTTCTTT
TRBJ2-1	TRBV14	TRBD2	NA	CASSPLGLAGGNEQFF	TGTGCCAGCAGCCCCTTGGGACTAGCGGGAGGCAATGAGCAGTTCTTC
TRBJ2-5	TRBV2	TRBD1	few	CASSEDGTGAAEETQYF	TGTGCCAGCAGTGAAGACGGGACAGGGGCAGCCGAAGAGACCCAGTACTTC
TRBJ1-4	TRBV19	TRBD1	NA	CASQTYRGNEKLFF	TGTGCCAGCCAAACGTACAGGGGTAATGAAAAACTGTTTTTT
TRBJ2-1	TRBV12-5	NA	NA	CASGRTANEQFF	TGTGCTAGTGGTCGGACAGCGAATGAGCAGTTCTTC
TRBJ2-7	TRBV10-1	TRBD1	few	CARLPIPPGGLNEQYF	TGCGCCAGACTACCAATCCCCCCAGGGGGATTAAACGAGCAGTACTTC
TRBJ2-2	TRBV6-1	NA	NA	CASKKSRDTGELFF	TGTGCCAGCAAAAAGTCGCGGGACACCGGGGAGCTGTTTTTT
TRBJ2-7	TRBV6-1	NA	NA	CASSEGVGGVGYEQYF	TGTGCCAGCAGTGAAGGGGTCGGAGGAGTTGGCTACGAGCAGTACTTC
TRBJ2-4	TRBV6-5	NA	NA	CASSSGGLAKNIQYF	TGTGCCAGCAGTTCCGGGGGTCTAGCCAAAAACATTCAGTACTTC
TRBJ2-1	TRBV10-1	NA	NA	CASSDWDSGEQFF	TGCGCCAGCAGTGACTGGGACTCGGGTGAGCAGTTCTTC
TRBJ2-1	TRBV2	TRBD2	few	CASKGAGVGNEQFF	TGTGCCAGCAAGGGAGCGGGAGTGGGCAATGAGCAGTTCTTC
TRBJ2-5	TRBV29-1	TRBD1	few	CSAGTGLPETQYF	TGCAGCGCCGGGACAGGGCTGCCAGAGACCCAGTACTTC
TRBJ1-1	TRBV7-9	NA	few	CASSLTTNTEAFF	TGTGCCAGCAGCTTAACAACGAACACTGAAGCTTTCTTT
TRBJ2-3	TRBV10-3	TRBD2	few	CATGGTDTQYF	TGTGCCACGGGGGGAACAGATACGCAGTATTTT
TRBJ1-1	TRBV5-8	NA	NA	CASSMDSNTEAFF	TGTGCCAGCAGCATGGACAGTAACACTGAAGCTTTCTTT
TRBJ2-7	TRBV11-3	NA	few	CASSPDVRGEQYF	TGTGCCAGCAGCCCAGATGTGCGGGGCGAGCAGTACTTC
TRBJ2-2	TRBV4-1	NA	few	CASGGGGELFF	TGCGCCAGCGGAGGAGGCGGGGAGCTGTTTTTT
TRBJ1-1	TRBV7-6	TRBD1	few	CASSMTGGPGRTEAFF	TGTGCCAGCAGCATGACAGGGGGCCCGGGTCGAACTGAAGCTTTCTTT
TRBJ1-5	TRBV7-9	TRBD1	few	CASSPGTGGDQPQHF	TGTGCCAGCAGCCCAGGGACAGGGGGCGATCAGCCCCAGCATTTT
TRBJ1-2	TRBV7-9	NA	NA	CASGTPTALRHYGYTF	TGTGCCAGCGGAACTCCGACAGCATTACGCCACTATGGCTACACCTTC
TRBJ2-5	TRBV5-1	NA	few	CASSLARESYQETQYF	TGCGCCAGCAGCTTGGCCCGGGAGAGTTACCAAGAGACCCAGTACTTC
TRBJ1-1	TRBV28	TRBD1	few	CASSSQRTGRGNTEAFF	TGTGCCAGCAGTTCACAAAGGACAGGGCGGGGGAACACTGAAGCTTTCTTT
TRBJ2-1	TRBV28	NA	few	CATLAVYNEQFF	TGTGCCACCTTAGCGGTCTACAATGAGCAGTTCTTC
TRBJ2-7	TRBV19	TRBD2	few	CASSMLRERGSYEQYF	TGTGCCAGTAGTATGCTTCGAGAGCGGGGGTCCTACGAGCAGTACTTC
TRBJ2-1	TRBV15	NA	few	CATSRDRVSSYNEQFF	TGTGCCACCAGCAGAGATCGTGTGAGCTCCTACAATGAGCAGTTCTTC
TRBJ1-4	TRBV5-4	NA	NA	CASSWSTGHNEKLFF	TGTGCCAGCAGCTGGTCGACAGGACACAATGAAAAACTGTTTTTT
TRBJ1-5	TRBV27	NA	NA	CASSLGGVFSNQPQHF	TGTGCCAGCAGTTTAGGGGGCGTCTTTAGCAATCAGCCCCAGCATTTT
TRBJ1-2	TRBV28	TRBD1	few	CASSPPGQGYGYTF	TGTGCCAGCAGTCCCCCCGGACAGGGCTATGGCTACACCTTC
TRBJ1-1	TRBV11-3	NA	NA	CASSLLRGWNTEAFF	TGTGCCAGCAGCTTACTTCGAGGGTGGAACACTGAAGCTTTCTTT
TRBJ2-6	TRBV9	TRBD1	NA	CASSLGQGAGGANVLTF	TGTGCCAGCAGCCTCGGACAGGGGGCAGGTGGGGCCAACGTCCTGACTTTC
TRBJ1-5	TRBV11-2	NA	few	CARQDSNQPQHF	TGTGCCAGACAGGATAGCAATCAGCCCCAGCATTTT
TRBJ2-7	TRBV15	TRBD1	NA	CATSMEAGGDYEQYF	TGTGCCACCAGCATGGAGGCAGGGGGCGATTACGAGCAGTACTTC
TRBJ1-5	TRBV27	TRBD1	few	CASSKDRGNQPQHF	TGTGCCAGCAGTAAAGACAGGGGGAATCAGCCCCAGCATTTT
TRBJ2-1	TRBV13	NA	few	CASSLVTAGTYNEQFF	TGTGCCAGCAGCTTAGTTACGGCGGGGACCTACAATGAGCAGTTCTTC
TRBJ1-4	TRBV7-2	TRBD1	few	CASRDRGSLNEKLFF	TGTGCCAGTAGGGACAGGGGATCACTCAATGAAAAACTGTTTTTT
TRBJ1-2	TRBV7-2	TRBD1	NA	CASSRTGGDGYTF	TGTGCCAGCAGCAGAACAGGGGGGGATGGCTACACCTTC
TRBJ1-4	TRBV7-9	TRBD1	few	CASSPNPGGEKLFF	TGTGCCAGCAGCCCGAATCCAGGGGGAGAAAAACTGTTTTTT
TRBJ1-5	TRBV28	NA	NA	CASRYSGGYQPQHF	TGTGCCAGCAGATACAGCGGGGGCTATCAGCCCCAGCATTTT
TRBJ2-3	TRBV5-1	NA	few	CASSLVGESTDTQYF	TGCGCCAGCAGCTTGGTAGGAGAATCCACAGATACGCAGTATTTT